This T cell receptor beta chain was observed in a study of Graves' ophthalmopathy and Graves' hyperthyroidism (dated by TCRdb to about 2018). At the level of the whole study: Hyperthyroidism was defined as stable when no progression to ophthalmopathy occurred within 18 months of follow-up. The study used signatures of the TCR beta repertoire to tell Graves' ophthalmopathy apart from Graves' hyperthyroidism and to predict which patients would progress to ophthalmopathy. In total, around 140 blood samples were TCR-sequenced: 43 ophthalmopathy, some 72 hyperthyroidism and some 17 hyperthyroidism-to-ophthalmopathy patients. To explore V-J signatures distinguishing ophthalmopathy from hyperthyroidism, a discovery set of about a hundred patients (roughly 44 ophthalmopathy, 57 stable hyperthyroidism) was enrolled. The independent validation cohort included 18 to 20 hyperthyroidism patients plus 17 patients who later progressed from hyperthyroidism to ophthalmopathy. In roughly six hyperthyroidism patients, T-cell repertoires of thyroid tissue and blood were compared. Once sampling was done, hyperthyroidism patients were given methimazole at a starting dose of 30 mg daily, while ophthalmopathy patients were given high-dose intravenous methylprednisolone. Study-level results and caveats: In validation, the model predicted ophthalmopathy progression with roughly 68% sensitivity and 72.22% specificity; roughly eleven predicted patients were CT-confirmed with GO in a median of 6.5 months. Most of the expanded thyroid clonotypes with a frequency above 0.001 were also detected in blood, and it was suggested that the thyroid immune response may be reflected by blood repertoires. No statistical method was used to predetermine the sample size, and group allocation was not hidden from the investigators. Ophthalmopathy was separated from stable hyperthyroidism by the 13-signature model with more than 85% sensitivity and 81% to 84% specificity in cross-validation and with 80%/75% in the test set.

For repertoire sequencing, TCR beta CDR3 regions were amplified from RNA transcripts. A first-round RT-PCR used HTBI primers with the Qiagen OneStep RT-PCR kit, followed by a second-round multiplex PCR, size selection and purification. Libraries were sequenced paired-end with 100 bp reads on an Illumina HiSeq2000. The original methods were these. SOAPnuke was used for read processing, and reads with adapters, uncalled bases, a mean Phred below 15, or no exact constant-primer or identifier match were discarded. COPE v1.2.5 was used to merge the high-quality paired reads. Each unique nucleotide sequence was defined as a clonotype, and clonotypes were aligned to IMGT TRB V, D and J references with MiTCR v1.1. The analysis was limited to V-J combinations with a frequency above 0.0001, which together covered 99.2% of repertoires. For each V-J combination, a TCR clonal expansion and chaos score was defined as F50 clonal expansion divided by the chaos observed in the TCRdist matrix. Welch's t-statistics and random forest were used to reduce features to 13 V-J combinations, which were fed into a naive Bayes classifier. The similarity between thyroid and blood repertoires was quantified using the Morisita-Horn index. Through fastp at Q25 and MiXCR, TCRdb rebuilt clones from the public reads, retaining in-frame beta chains. Identical CDR3 proteins give one entry, which carries the most common genes and DNA. TCRdb's processing, not the authors' own work, is the source of the V and J calls. The sample table records over a million distinct CDR3 sequences; less than 45% of these occur just once. 8.5% to 14% of the sample is taken by the ten largest.

This clonotype has at least ten counts. It lacks a known antigen. No much larger clone exists at a distance of one base, and base qualities are not known. The CDR3 contains 15 residues, cysteine and phenylalanine counted. This entry keeps only the CDR3 DNA: 45 bases, framed from base 1. Cut back by 0 bases and 3 bases, the V and J ends lie 10 bases apart. CDR1 SGHRS and CDR2 YFSETQ are derived from the germline V gene. Hyperthyroidism patients were newly diagnosed, were aged 18 to 65 years, and had a disease duration under 2 months. Patients with other autoimmune diseases, uncontrolled infections, pregnancy or lactation were excluded from the study. Diagnosis relied on clinical symptoms, serum thyroxine, TRAb, thyroid ultrasound and orbital computed tomography. Total RNA was extracted with Trizol reagent and quality-checked on an Agilent 2100 Bioanalyzer.

This receptor chain uses TRBV5-1 and TRBJ1-5; the D gene identity is not certain. The sample taken for sequencing was peripheral blood or thyroid tissue (not recorded which). The sequence came from an adult man with Graves' hyperthyroidism. The bases are TGCGCCAGCAGCTTGGTACCAGAACTCAATCAGCCCCAGCATTTT. This translates into CASSLVPELNQPQHF. The full variable domain, with segments outside the CDR3 supplied by the reference TRBV5-1 and TRBJ1-5 proteins, appears as KAGVTQTPRYLIKTRGQQVTLSCSPISGHRSVSWYQQTPGQGLQFLFEYFSETQRNKGNFPGRFSGRQFSNSRSEMNVSTLELGDSALYLCASSLVPELNQPQHFGDGTRLSIL.